A selection of T cell receptor beta chains follows, all from one sample in a study of OX40 agonist ivuxolimab in advanced cancers. The protocol was immunoSEQ multiplex PCR, while the TCRdb copy is restricted to in-frame clones and leaves out a portion. The sample has nearly 80,000 clones, approximately 85% seen once; the top ten hold about 4%. This sample comprised CD4+ or CD8+ T cells sorted from blood, obtained in a trial of the OX40 agonist ivuxolimab. The receptors here all came from an adult with an advanced solid tumor such as melanoma, head and neck, liver or kidney cancer. The CDR3 runs from the conserved cysteine through the conserved F or W. Each record gives: clone size, V gene, J gene, D gene, CDR3 DNA, CDR3 protein. D genes are given only for firm matches. Clone size is not always given. Where it is, it says once, few, many or a class for expanded clones.

clone size: NA
V gene: TRBV5-1
J gene: TRBJ2-1
D gene: TRBD2
CDR3 DNA: TGCGCCAGCAGCTATAGCGGGGGAGATCTCAATGAGCAGTTCTTC
CDR3 protein: CASSYSGGDLNEQFF

clone size: NA
V gene: TRBV14
J gene: TRBJ2-7
D gene: TRBD2
CDR3 DNA: TGTGCCAGCAGCCATCGGGGGGTTGGCTTCTCCTACGAGCAGTACTTC
CDR3 protein: CASSHRGVGFSYEQYF

clone size: NA
V gene: TRBV27
J gene: TRBJ1-1
D gene: TRBD1
CDR3 DNA: TGTGCCAGCAGTTTATCACCCGAGGGGGCCCCCACTGAAGCTTTCTTT
CDR3 protein: CASSLSPEGAPTEAFF

clone size: NA
V gene: TRBV4-3
J gene: TRBJ2-7
D gene: NA
CDR3 DNA: TGCGCCAGCAGCCAAGGCTCTGGGGGACCCTACGAGCAGTACTTC
CDR3 protein: CASSQGSGGPYEQYF

clone size: NA
V gene: TRBV4-1
J gene: TRBJ2-7
D gene: NA
CDR3 DNA: TGCGCCAGCAGCCAGGAAGCATCCTACGAGCAGTACTTC
CDR3 protein: CASSQEASYEQYF

clone size: NA
V gene: TRBV5-4
J gene: TRBJ2-3
D gene: NA
CDR3 DNA: TGTGCCAGCAGCCCGCGTCGGGCCACAGATACGCAGTATTTT
CDR3 protein: CASSPRRATDTQYF

clone size: NA
V gene: TRBV30
J gene: TRBJ2-2
D gene: TRBD2
CDR3 DNA: TGTGCCTGGAGTGTAACGGCGGGAGGGCCAGCCGGGGAGCTGTTTTTT
CDR3 protein: CAWSVTAGGPAGELFF

clone size: NA
V gene: TRBV2
J gene: TRBJ2-3
D gene: TRBD2
CDR3 DNA: TGTGCCAGCAGCCCCCACAGCGGGAGCCCAGATACGCAGTATTTT
CDR3 protein: CASSPHSGSPDTQYF

clone size: NA
V gene: TRBV30
J gene: TRBJ1-1
D gene: NA
CDR3 DNA: TGTGCCTGGCAACGCCGACGCGGGAGTGAAGCTTTCTTT
CDR3 protein: CAWQRRRGSEAFF

clone size: once
V gene: TRBV6-1
J gene: TRBJ2-7
D gene: NA
CDR3 DNA: TGTGCCAGCGGGAATACCTACGAGCAGTACTTC
CDR3 protein: CASGNTYEQYF

clone size: NA
V gene: TRBV5-6
J gene: TRBJ2-7
D gene: TRBD1
CDR3 DNA: TGTGCCAGCAGCGGCTGGACAGGTTACTACGAGCAGTACTTC
CDR3 protein: CASSGWTGYYEQYF

clone size: NA
V gene: TRBV2
J gene: TRBJ1-5
D gene: TRBD1
CDR3 DNA: TGTGCCAGCAGTGAATACGACAGGGGAAATCAGCCCCAGCATTTT
CDR3 protein: CASSEYDRGNQPQHF

clone size: NA
V gene: TRBV30
J gene: TRBJ1-4
D gene: TRBD1
CDR3 DNA: TGTGCCTCGAGGGACAGGCCGAATGAAAAACTGTTTTTT
CDR3 protein: CASRDRPNEKLFF

clone size: NA
V gene: TRBV7-9
J gene: TRBJ2-2
D gene: NA
CDR3 DNA: TGTGCCAGCAGCTTCCCCCGGGGGCCCTTAGAGAACACCGGGGAGCTGTTTTTT
CDR3 protein: CASSFPRGPLENTGELFF

clone size: few
V gene: TRBV28
J gene: TRBJ2-3
D gene: TRBD1
CDR3 DNA: TGTGCCAGCAGCATCACAGGGGCGCTGAATACGCAGTATTTT
CDR3 protein: CASSITGALNTQYF

clone size: NA
V gene: TRBV4-3
J gene: TRBJ2-1
D gene: NA
CDR3 DNA: TGCGCCAGCAGCCAAGTTTCTCTCCCGGCCAATGAGCAGTTCTTC
CDR3 protein: CASSQVSLPANEQFF

clone size: few
V gene: TRBV5-6
J gene: TRBJ2-1
D gene: NA
CDR3 DNA: TGTGCCAGCAGCTTACGGGACTCATACAATGAGCAGTTCTTC
CDR3 protein: CASSLRDSYNEQFF

clone size: few
V gene: TRBV6-1
J gene: TRBJ2-7
D gene: NA
CDR3 DNA: TGTGCCAGCAGTGAAAGGGGCGGCTCCTCCTACGAGCAGTACTTC
CDR3 protein: CASSERGGSSYEQYF

clone size: NA
V gene: TRBV7-2
J gene: TRBJ2-3
D gene: NA
CDR3 DNA: TGTGCCAGCAGCTTGGCTCGGGCAGATACGCAGTATTTT
CDR3 protein: CASSLARADTQYF

clone size: once
V gene: TRBV15
J gene: TRBJ1-1
D gene: NA
CDR3 DNA: TGTGCCACCAGCAGAGATCTTAAGGAGAACACTGAAGCTTTCTTT
CDR3 protein: CATSRDLKENTEAFF